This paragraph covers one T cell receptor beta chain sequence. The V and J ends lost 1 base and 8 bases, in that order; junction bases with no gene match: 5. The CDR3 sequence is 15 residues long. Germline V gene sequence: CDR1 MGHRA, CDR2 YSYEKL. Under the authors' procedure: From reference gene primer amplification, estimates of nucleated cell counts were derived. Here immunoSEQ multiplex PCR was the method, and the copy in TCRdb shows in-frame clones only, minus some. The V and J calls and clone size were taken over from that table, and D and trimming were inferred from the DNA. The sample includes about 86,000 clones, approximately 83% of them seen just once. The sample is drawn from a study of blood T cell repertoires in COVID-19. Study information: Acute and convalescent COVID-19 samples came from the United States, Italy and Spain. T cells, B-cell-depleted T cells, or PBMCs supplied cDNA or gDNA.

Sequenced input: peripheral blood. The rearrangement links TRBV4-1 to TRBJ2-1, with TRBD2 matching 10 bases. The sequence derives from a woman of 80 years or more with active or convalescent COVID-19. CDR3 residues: CASSQALAGVDEQFF. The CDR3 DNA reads TGCGCCAGCAGCCAAGCCCTAGCGGGGGTGGATGAGCAGTTCTTC.